The 8 T cell receptor beta chains presented below share a single source sample, sequenced in a study of cytomegalovirus exposure and HLA in healthy donors. Data came from immunoSEQ multiplex PCR; TCRdb stores just in-frame clones and leaves some out. Of some 45,000 clones listed, more than 85% are singletons. The material sequenced was PBMCs. The receptor set was obtained from a man between 18 and 29 years old in good health and CMV-seronegative.

The chain employs TRBV4-1 and TRBJ2-1; 8 bases are shared with TRBD2. J was trimmed by 8 bases and V by 0 bases; bases with no gene match: 15. CDR1 is MGHRA, CDR2 YSYEKL, per germline. There are 18 residues in the CDR3. CDR3 DNA: TGCGCCAGCAGCCAAGAGATCGGGGTGGTAGCGGGGAATGATGAGCAGTTCTTC. This codes for CASSQEIGVVAGNDEQFF.

The table lists this clone with a few counts. The genes are TRBV5-1 and TRBJ2-3, with 9 bases that match TRBD1. Germline CDR1 reads SGHRS; CDR2 reads YFSETQ. After removal of 7 bases from V and 5 bases from J, the junction contained 14 bases not matched to a gene. CDR3 length equals 16 residues. The CDR3 DNA follows: TGCGCCAGCCGGATTGGAGGGACAGGGCCGGGAGATACGCAGTATTTT. Its translation is CASRIGGTGPGDTQYF.

The CDR3 DNA reads TGTGCCAGCAGCTTAGGTCCTCAGGGGGATGGCACTGAAGCTTTCTTT. Protein: CASSLGPQGDGTEAFF. The gene calls are TRBV7-3 and TRBJ1-1, with 7 bases aligning to TRBD1. Germline lookup yields CDR1 SGHTA and CDR2 FQGTGA. The CDR3 contains 16 residues. V lost 2 bases to trimming and J lost 4 bases; unmatched junction nucleotides: 10.

The rearrangement links TRBV6-1 to TRBJ1-5; D is possibly TRBD1 (6 bases). The CDR3 sequence is 15 residues long. In germline, CDR1 is MNHNS, CDR2 SASEGT. V dropped 4 bases and J dropped 2 bases, with 12 bases sitting between them. The CDR3 DNA is TGTGCCAGCAGTGCACAGGGAGTTGGCAATCAGCCCCAGCATTTT. Translation: CASSAQGVGNQPQHF.

J is TRBJ1-1 and V is TRBV5-1; D is undetermined. The CDR3 length is 16 residues. V was shortened by 0 bases and J by 1 base, with 13 bases between the two germline ends. CDR1 and CDR2 from the germline V gene are SGHRS and YFSETQ. DNA of the CDR3: TGCGCCAGCAGCTTGGCCGGGGAGGGTAGGAACACTGAAGCTTTCTTT. Its translation: CASSLAGEGRNTEAFF.

In DNA form, the CDR3 reads TGTGCCAGTACCTCGACCTACGCGGGCTATGGCTACACCTTC. It codes for CASTSTYAGYGYTF. The V gene is TRBV19, the J gene TRBJ1-2; D unclear. Germline V gene lookup returns CDR1 LNHDA and CDR2 SQIVND (reference sequence). V was cut by 7 bases and J by 4 bases, with 16 bases left in between. This CDR3 has 14 amino acids.

This rearrangement joins TRBV28 to TRBJ2-4, with D possibly being TRBD1 (6 bases). The CDR3 extends over 13 amino acids. From germline, CDR1 is MDHEN and CDR2 SYDVKM. Deletions cut 2 bases from V and 8 bases from J, with 10 bases between. DNA for the CDR3: TGTGCCAGCAGTTTAACCCAGGGGTACATTCAGTACTTC. It is translated as CASSLTQGYIQYF.

The chain employs TRBV12-5 and TRBJ2-7, with D possibly TRBD1 on 6 matching bases. This CDR3 has 14 residues. Per the germline V gene, CDR1 is LGHNT and CDR2 is FRNRAP. V shed 1 base and J shed 4 bases, with 11 bases lying between them. CDR3 residues: CASGLGTATYEQYF. The CDR3 DNA follows: TGTGCTAGTGGTTTGGGGACAGCGACATACGAGCAGTACTTC.